One sample yielded the 14 T cell receptor beta chains listed below, sequenced in a study of PD-1 blockade in classical Hodgkin lymphoma (dated by TCRdb to the early 2020s). Interpreted using the paper, the time point label stands for: cycle 2 day 1 (C2D1) of nivolumab. Every trial patient had relapsed following autologous stem cell transplantation, and prior brentuximab vedotin exposure was what differed among cohorts A, B and C. Library creation used the immunoSEQ multiplex PCR assay. Entries here come from immuneACCESS through TCRdb and include only in-frame sequences with V and J called. Some clones fail to appear in such tables; in the studies checked, an unresolved V gene covers under half of the shortfall, and the cause of the remainder is unknown. This sample comprises 15,000 to 17,000 clones, around four fifths of them detected only once. The top ten clonotypes cover over 35% of the sample.

The input for sequencing was peripheral blood mononuclear cells (PBMCs), taken before the second cycle of nivolumab. These receptors were obtained from a human donor with classical Hodgkin lymphoma.

J is TRBJ2-1 and V is TRBV14, with a possible D match to TRBD1 (6 bases). Trimming pared 3 bases from V and 0 bases from J, leaving 9 bases between. In germline, CDR1 is SGHDN, CDR2 FVKESK. The CDR3 runs to 15 residues. The chain's CDR3 is CASSQGHSSYNEQFF. The CDR3 DNA is TGTGCCAGCAGCCAGGGACACAGCTCCTACAATGAGCAGTTCTTC. Looking up the rest from reference TRBV14 and TRBJ2-1 gives the full variable domain: EAGVTQFPSHSVIEKGQTVTLRCDPISGHDNLYWYRRVMGKEIKFLLHFVKESKQDESGMPNNRFLAERTGGTYSTLKVQPAELEDSGVYFCASSQGHSSYNEQFFGPGTRLTVL.

The chain joins TRBV27 to TRBJ2-1; TRBD2 matches at 7 bases. Germline V lookup: CDR1 MNHEY, CDR2 SMNVEV (reference sequence). Unmatched junction bases numbered 2, after V lost 2 bases and J lost 4 bases. The CDR3 contains 14 residues. CDR3 loop: CASSLRLAYNEQFF. The DNA for the CDR3 is TGTGCCAGCAGTTTACGACTAGCATACAATGAGCAGTTCTTC.

CDR3: CSVEAPGDAGVDQPQHF. As DNA, the CDR3 is TGCAGCGTTGAAGCCCCCGGGGATGCAGGGGTCGATCAGCCCCAGCATTTT. The V gene is TRBV29-1, the J gene TRBJ1-5; the D gene is possibly TRBD1 (6 bases). The V gene's germline CDR1 is SQVTM and CDR2 ANQGSEA. V was shortened by 1 base and J by 5 bases, with 21 bases between the two germline ends. This CDR3 contains 17 residues.

This chain uses TRBV7-9 with TRBJ2-7; D is uncertain. This CDR3 region has 12 residues. The germline V and J ends were trimmed by 1 base and 4 bases, with 5 bases remaining between them. Germline V gene data show CDR1 as SEHNR and CDR2 as FQNEAQ (reference sequence). CDR3 residues: CASSLVEYEQYF. In DNA form, the CDR3 reads TGTGCCAGCAGCTTAGTTGAGTACGAGCAGTACTTC. The whole variable domain, remainder taken from reference TRBV7-9 and TRBJ2-7, is DTGVSQNPRHKITKRGQNVTFRCDPISEHNRLYWYRQTLGQGPEFLTYFQNEAQLEKSRLLSDRFSAERPKGSFSTLEIQRTEQGDSAMYLCASSLVEYEQYFGPGTRLTVT.

This clone was counted once. This chain joins TRBV5-4 and TRBJ2-3, with 8 bases aligning to TRBD2. V shed 2 bases and J 7 bases; nucleotides not matched to a gene: 9. Germline V gene data show CDR1 as SGHNT and CDR2 as YYREEE (reference sequence). This CDR3 region has 15 residues. CDR3 sequence: CASSLKREGSNTQYF. The CDR3 bases are TGTGCCAGCAGCTTAAAACGGGAGGGTTCAAATACGCAGTATTTT.

This chain joins TRBV7-8 and TRBJ2-7, with D perhaps matching TRBD2 (6 bases). With 2 bases removed from V and 5 bases from J, the gap between germline ends came to 7 bases. From germline, CDR1 is SGHVS and CDR2 FQNEAQ. The CDR3 has 12 amino acids. CDR3 sequence reads: CASSLTSNEQYF. The CDR3 region has the DNA TGTGCCAGCAGCTTAACTAGCAACGAGCAGTACTTC.

The rearrangement links TRBV10-1 to TRBJ1-6, with 7 bases matching TRBD1. The CDR3 totals 14 residues. The germline CDR1 and CDR2 sequences are WNHNN and SYGVQD (reference sequence). V lost 3 bases, J lost 11 bases, and 7 bases stayed unmatched. CDR3 sequence reads: CASSENRGGTPLHF. The CDR3 coding sequence is TGCGCCAGCAGTGAAAACAGGGGTGGTACACCCCTCCACTTT.

CDR3 DNA sequence: TGTGCCAGCAGCCAGGTGGGGACAGCCTATAGCTCTGGAAACACCATATATTTT. It encodes CASSQVGTAYSSGNTIYF. V and J are TRBV7-2 and TRBJ1-3, with 7 bases aligning to TRBD1. The CDR3 covers 18 residues. Germline CDR1 and CDR2: SGHTA and FQGNSA. V lost 5 bases, J lost 0 bases, and 13 bases stayed unmatched. Filled out from reference TRBV7-2 and TRBJ1-3, the complete variable domain reads GAGVSQSPSNKVTEKGKDVELRCDPISGHTALYWYRQSLGQGLEFLIYFQGNSAPDKSGLPSDRFSAERTGGSVSTLTIQRTQQEDSAVYLCASSQVGTAYSSGNTIYFGEGSWLTVV.

The chain recombines TRBV7-9 with TRBJ2-7; D may be TRBD1 (6 bases). Germline V gene lookup returns CDR1 SEHNR and CDR2 FQNEAQ (reference sequence). Trimming removed 5 bases from V and 4 bases from J, with 15 bases in between. CDR3 length equals 14 residues. CDR3 sequence reads: CASSPIGQGYEQYF. Written as DNA, the CDR3 is TGTGCCAGCAGCCCCATTGGGCAGGGGTACGAGCAGTACTTC.

The chain carries TRBV27 and TRBJ1-1; D possibly corresponds to TRBD1 (5 bases). The CDR3 runs to 13 residues. Trimming left V 6 bases short and J 1 base short, with 9 bases between. Germline CDR1 is MNHEY and CDR2 is SMNVEV (reference sequence). CDR3 sequence (DNA): TGTGCCAGCAGCTTCGGACAGAACACTGAAGCTTTCTTT. Translated: CASSFGQNTEAFF.

V usage is TRBV6-6 and J usage is TRBJ2-1; D uncertain. The CDR3 is 13 residues long. Germline V CDR1 and CDR2: MNHNY, SVGAGI (reference sequence). Trimming removed 4 bases at V and 0 bases at J, with 4 bases between. The CDR3 DNA reads TGTGCCAGCAGTTCCGCCTCCTACAATGAGCAGTTCTTC. Residues: CASSSASYNEQFF.

This clone was observed a few times. The chain is built from TRBV2 and TRBJ1-6; no clear D gene. In germline, CDR1 is SNHLY, CDR2 FYNNEI. This CDR3 region has 12 residues. V lost 6 bases to trimming and J lost 9 bases, with 9 bases between them. CDR3 bases: TGTGCCAGCAGCGTCTATGGTTCACCCCTCCACTTT. It codes for CASSVYGSPLHF.

The gene calls are TRBV5-1 and TRBJ2-1; D possibly corresponds to TRBD1 (6 bases). The CDR3 is made up of 16 amino acids. The V and J ends lost 4 bases and 0 bases respectively, with 14 bases between them. Germline CDR1 is SGHRS and CDR2 is YFSETQ. The CDR3 nucleotides are TGCGCCAGCAGCGAAGCCGGGACACCCTCCTACAATGAGCAGTTCTTC. It translates to CASSEAGTPSYNEQFF.

The gene calls are TRBV7-8 and TRBJ1-6; D is uncertain. This CDR3 comprises 14 residues. Trimming took off 4 bases at V and 8 bases at J, with 12 bases between the two ends. Germline CDR1 reads SGHVS; CDR2 reads FQNEAQ. CDR3 nucleotides: TGTGCCAGCAGCTACTGGGGTGAGGATTCACCCCTCCACTTT. Amino acids: CASSYWGEDSPLHF.